These T cell receptor beta chains were read from a single sample in a study of cytomegalovirus exposure and HLA in healthy donors. Only in-frame clones appear in the TCRdb table, and some are missing; sequencing was by immunoSEQ multiplex PCR. The data contain tens of thousands of clones, more than 60% of them singletons. Input material: PBMCs. The receptor set was obtained from a man aged 30 to 45 in good health and CMV-seronegative. Each CDR3 is given with its conserved first and last residue. The D gene is left open where the match is weak. Some rows have no size entry. The others give once, few or many, or a class for an expanded clone.

d_call | j_call | clone_size | v_call | cdr3_nt | cdr3_aa
NA | TRBJ1-6 | NA | TRBV15 | TGTGCCACCAGCCTAGTTCAGGGTTCACCCCTCCACTTT | CATSLVQGSPLHF
NA | TRBJ1-1 | NA | TRBV19 | TGTGCCAGTAGTATGTCCAGGGGCACTGAAGCTTTCTTT | CASSMSRGTEAFF
NA | TRBJ2-2 | NA | TRBV7-9 | TGTGCCAGCAGCGTGGTAGAGACCGGGGAGCTGTTTTTT | CASSVVETGELFF
NA | TRBJ1-1 | NA | TRBV28 | TGTGCCAGAAGGACTCTCCTGGGGACTGAAGCTTTCTTT | CARRTLLGTEAFF
TRBD1 | TRBJ1-2 | once | TRBV30 | TGTGCCTGGAGTGTTACCGGGACAGGGGGGGGCTACACCTTC | CAWSVTGTGGGYTF
NA | TRBJ2-2 | NA | TRBV6-5 | TGTGCCAGCAGGATATCGTGGAGCCCTGAGCTGTTTTTT | CASRISWSPELFF
TRBD1 | TRBJ2-3 | few | TRBV7-9 | TGTGCCAGCACCTTGGGGACAGGAGCAACAGATACGCAGTATTTT | CASTLGTGATDTQYF
NA | TRBJ1-1 | NA | TRBV5-8 | TGTGCCAGCAGATACGAACAGGGGAACACTGAAGCTTTCTTT | CASRYEQGNTEAFF
TRBD1 | TRBJ1-1 | NA | TRBV9 | TGTGCCAGCAGCAAGGAAAGCTGGACAGGGGGAGTCATTGGGAACACTGAAGCTTTCTTT | CASSKESWTGGVIGNTEAFF
TRBD1 | TRBJ2-7 | NA | TRBV5-1 | TGCGCCAGCAGCTTGGGACAGGGGGTGGACGAGCAGTACTTC | CASSLGQGVDEQYF
NA | TRBJ1-1 | NA | TRBV27 | TGTGCCAGCAGTTTTTCCCAGGCCCGGAAGCACACTGAAGCTTTCTTT | CASSFSQARKHTEAFF
NA | TRBJ2-3 | NA | TRBV7-9 | TGTGCCAGCAAAGCCCAGGGTGAAGATACGCAGTATTTT | CASKAQGEDTQYF
TRBD1 | TRBJ1-2 | once | TRBV27 | TGTGCCAGCAGTTTGCAGGGGGCAGGTTATGGCTACACCTTC | CASSLQGAGYGYTF
NA | TRBJ1-2 | NA | TRBV12-5 | TGTGCTAGTGGTTTGTTGGGCCGTGGCTACACCTTC | CASGLLGRGYTF
TRBD1 | TRBJ1-2 | few | TRBV12-5 | TGTGCTAGTGGTTCCCGTAGACAGGGAGCCAACTATGGCTACACCTTC | CASGSRRQGANYGYTF
TRBD1 | TRBJ1-2 | few | TRBV2 | TGTGCCAGCAGTGGACAGGGGTACTATGGCTACACCTTC | CASSGQGYYGYTF
NA | TRBJ2-5 | NA | TRBV5-4 | TGTGCCAGCAGCGAACAGGGGACCCAGTACTTC | CASSEQGTQYF
NA | TRBJ1-2 | NA | TRBV5-6 | TGTGCCAGCACCCCCCAAGCAGGCTCTAACTATGGCTACACCTTC | CASTPQAGSNYGYTF
NA | TRBJ1-6 | NA | TRBV5-4 | TGTGCCAGCAGCCTAGGCCCCGGGACACCCAATTCACCCCTCCACTTT | CASSLGPGTPNSPLHF
NA | TRBJ1-6 | NA | TRBV30 | TGTGCCTGGAGTATGGACTGGTGGAATTCACCCCTCCACTTT | CAWSMDWWNSPLHF
NA | TRBJ2-1 | NA | TRBV6-6 | TGTGCCAGCAGTTACAAGAGCCCCTCTTACAATGAGCAGTTCTTC | CASSYKSPSYNEQFF
TRBD1 | TRBJ1-5 | NA | TRBV19 | TGTGCCAGTAGTACGGGACAGGGGGGCCAGCCCCAGCATTTT | CASSTGQGGQPQHF
NA | TRBJ1-6 | few | TRBV19 | TGTGCCAGTAGTATTCCCACAGGGAATTCACCCCTCCACTTT | CASSIPTGNSPLHF
NA | TRBJ2-7 | few | TRBV5-4 | TGTGCCAGCAGCTTGTTTACAGGGCCCTCCTACGAGCAGTACTTC | CASSLFTGPSYEQYF
TRBD1 | TRBJ2-7 | once | TRBV4-2 | TGTGCCAGCAGCCAAGGGGACAGGGTATCGACCGACTACGAGCAGTACTTC | CASSQGDRVSTDYEQYF
NA | TRBJ1-6 | NA | TRBV6-5 | TGTGCCAGCAGTTGGGACAATCGTAATTCACCCCTCCACTTT | CASSWDNRNSPLHF
TRBD1 | TRBJ1-2 | NA | TRBV5-1 | TGCGCCAGCAGCCCAGACAGGGCGGCTAACTATGGCTACACCTTC | CASSPDRAANYGYTF
TRBD1 | TRBJ1-6 | few | TRBV10-3 | TGTGCCATCAGTGACTCAACAGGGGATGGCTCACCCCTCCACTTT | CAISDSTGDGSPLHF
TRBD1 | TRBJ2-5 | NA | TRBV5-1 | TGCGCCAGCAGCTCCCTTAGCCAGGGGGCTTTGGGAGAGACCCAGTACTTC | CASSSLSQGALGETQYF
NA | TRBJ1-1 | once | TRBV7-2 | TGTGCCAGCAGCTCCCAGGGGACTGAAGCTTTCTTT | CASSSQGTEAFF
NA | TRBJ1-2 | NA | TRBV27 | TGTGCCAGCAGTTTTGGATGGACAGCGAATAACTATGGCTACACCTTC | CASSFGWTANNYGYTF
TRBD1 | TRBJ1-4 | NA | TRBV6-5 | TGTGCCAGCAGTTACAGGGACAGCTCTGAAAAACTGTTTTTT | CASSYRDSSEKLFF
NA | TRBJ2-1 | NA | TRBV11-3 | TGTGCCAGCAGCCCCCGGGACATGTACAATGAGCAGTTCTTC | CASSPRDMYNEQFF
NA | TRBJ1-1 | NA | TRBV6-5 | TGTGCCAGCAGTTTAACAGTAAACACTGAAGCTTTCTTT | CASSLTVNTEAFF
TRBD2 | TRBJ2-1 | NA | TRBV2 | TGTGCCAGCAGTGAAAGGACTAGCGGGGGGTCCTACAATGAGCAGTTCTTC | CASSERTSGGSYNEQFF
TRBD1 | TRBJ2-5 | NA | TRBV6-1 | TGTGCCAGCAGGCCGGGACAGGGTATGTGGGAGACCCAGTACTTC | CASRPGQGMWETQYF
NA | TRBJ1-2 | NA | TRBV6-6 | TGTGCCAGCTCCCGGGCCTTGAGGGGGAAGGACTATGGCTACACCTTC | CASSRALRGKDYGYTF
TRBD1 | TRBJ1-1 | NA | TRBV30 | TGTGCCTGGAGGGGGACAGGGGGCCGGAACACTGAAGCTTTCTTT | CAWRGTGGRNTEAFF
TRBD1 | TRBJ2-7 | NA | TRBV7-8 | TGTGCCAGCAGCTTAGGGGACAGGGGCTACGAGCAGTACTTC | CASSLGDRGYEQYF
NA | TRBJ1-1 | NA | TRBV19 | TGTGCCAGTAGTACTTCTCGGACTGAAGCTTTCTTT | CASSTSRTEAFF
NA | TRBJ2-1 | NA | TRBV29-1 | TGCAGCGTTGAAGGGGGCCCTACCTCCTACAATGAGCAGTTCTTC | CSVEGGPTSYNEQFF
NA | TRBJ1-5 | NA | TRBV28 | TGTGCCAGCAGTTTTCTAGGGGATGATGGTCAGCCCCAGCATTTT | CASSFLGDDGQPQHF
NA | TRBJ1-4 | NA | TRBV5-6 | TGTGCCAGCAGCCCCAGGTTGGGAGCGGATGAAAAACTGTTTTTT | CASSPRLGADEKLFF
NA | TRBJ2-7 | few | TRBV10-2 | TGCGCCAGCGGCCTTGGACAGACAAGGGGAGCCGAGCAGTACTTC | CASGLGQTRGAEQYF
TRBD1 | TRBJ1-1 | NA | TRBV18 | TGTGCCAGCTCACAATTTCGGTCAGGGGGCTTGGAGAACACTGAAGCTTTCTTT | CASSQFRSGGLENTEAFF
NA | TRBJ1-4 | NA | TRBV9 | TGTGCCAGCACCCCAGGGCTTTTGTCTAATGAAAAACTGTTTTTT | CASTPGLLSNEKLFF
TRBD1 | TRBJ2-7 | NA | TRBV29-1 | TGCAGCGTCCTAAAAATGACAGGGAAGAGTTACGAGCAGTACTTC | CSVLKMTGKSYEQYF
NA | TRBJ1-6 | few | TRBV5-1 | TGCGCCAGCAGCTTGGAGGCAGGGTCCTATAATTCACCCCTCCACTTT | CASSLEAGSYNSPLHF
NA | TRBJ2-7 | once | TRBV9 | TGTGCCAGCAGCGTAGGTCAGTTTCCCCCACACTACGAGCAGTACTTC | CASSVGQFPPHYEQYF
NA | TRBJ2-1 | NA | TRBV7-2 | TGTGCCAGCAGCCCTAGCTCCTACAATGAGCAGTTCTTC | CASSPSSYNEQFF
NA | TRBJ1-5 | NA | TRBV5-8 | TGTGCCAGCAGCTTGGACGGGAGCAATCAGCCCCAGCATTTT | CASSLDGSNQPQHF
TRBD2 | TRBJ2-1 | NA | TRBV18 | TGTGCCAGCTCAGGACTAGCGGGGAGATACAATGAGCAGTTCTTC | CASSGLAGRYNEQFF
TRBD1 | TRBJ1-2 | NA | TRBV5-4 | TGTGCCAGCAGTGGGGGACAGGTGGATGGCTACACCTTC | CASSGGQVDGYTF
TRBD2 | TRBJ2-1 | few | TRBV4-2 | TGTGCCAGCAGCCAAGCCCAGGGACTAGCGGGGGGGGGATACAATGAGCAGTTCTTC | CASSQAQGLAGGGYNEQFF
TRBD2 | TRBJ2-3 | NA | TRBV7-2 | TGTGCCAGCAGCTACGGGGGGATGAGCACAGATACGCAGTATTTT | CASSYGGMSTDTQYF
NA | TRBJ1-5 | NA | TRBV6-5 | TGTGCCAGCAGTTTCACAGGGTTTGGGAATCAGCCCCAGCATTTT | CASSFTGFGNQPQHF
NA | TRBJ1-4 | NA | TRBV2 | TGTGCCAGCCTACGACAGATCCTCGAAAAACTGTTTTTT | CASLRQILEKLFF